This TCR beta chain was profiled in a study of blood T cell repertoires in COVID-19. Study at large: Collection of acute and convalescent COVID-19 samples took place in the United States, Italy and Spain. T cells, B-cell-depleted T cells, or PBMCs supplied cDNA or gDNA.

Original handling: For nucleated cells, counts were estimated from reference gene primer amplification. Clones were sequenced by immunoSEQ multiplex PCR, and TCRdb holds only the in-frame ones, with some missing. The D gene and trimming were derived from the DNA, and the V and J assignments and clone size from that table. The repertoire includes tens of thousands of clones, about nine tenths of them detected once, and around 2.6% sits in the top ten. This CDR3 is 13 amino acids long. V was pared by 5 bases and J by 3 bases, with 10 bases between. In germline, CDR1 is SGHTA, CDR2 FQGNSA. Patients at the Seattle site were enrolled during active infection and followed longitudinally.

The sequenced material came from peripheral blood. The clonotype was recovered from a woman older than 75 with COVID-19, enrolled during active disease. V usage is TRBV7-2 and J usage is TRBJ1-1; D is unclear. The CDR3: CASSRGKYTEAFF. The CDR3 coding sequence is TGTGCCAGCAGCCGAGGCAAGTACACTGAAGCTTTCTTT.